This T cell receptor (beta chain) was recorded in a study of T cells after yellow fever vaccination. MiXCR, run by TCRdb on the 5' RACE reads, gives a single entry per CDR3 protein. The data show 110,000 to 150,000 distinct CDR3 sequences, with around 6.3% seen just once and more than 0.55% held by the top ten. Study findings and constraints: Relatively few clonotypes were ones that appeared in both CD4 and CD8 compartments. On re-exposure, the response was weaker but peaked faster, at day 5 versus 15. Post-booster repertoires again held most primary-vaccination clones (96% CD4, 75% to 90% CD8).

At least ten counts were recorded for this clonotype. The target antigen is unknown. The sequence was obtained from a man aged 30 to 39 who received the YFV17D yellow fever vaccine. The sequenced sample was CD4+ T cells sorted from PBMCs, obtained 10 days after the yellow fever booster vaccination.

CDR3 DNA sequence: TGTGCCACCAGCAGTCTGGGAAAAGGACTAGCGGGAGGGACCCAGTACTTC. It codes for CATSSLGKGLAGGTQYF. The rearrangement uses TRBV15 and TRBJ2-5, with TRBD2 matching over 14 bases. Looked up from germline, CDR1 is LNHNV and CDR2 is YYDKDF (reference sequence). The CDR3 has 17 amino acids. J gave up 7 bases and V 3 bases, and 10 bases lay outside the gene matches.